Each of the 5 T cell receptor beta chains below was sequenced from the same sample in a study of post-analysis software for immune sequencing data. Whole-study findings and limits: TRBV segments more frequent in patients than in controls numbered roughly 5 and included TRBV5-6, TRBV5-1 and TRBV20-1.

Which antigens these TCRs recognize remains unknown. cDNA libraries of TCR beta carried unique molecular identifiers. A single record per CDR3 protein comes from TCRdb applying MiXCR to the PCR reads. This sample yields roughly 800,000 distinct CDR3 sequences, of which roughly 27% are seen a single time; 0.56% belongs to the top ten. Sequenced input: blood. The source of these receptors is a girl aged 5-17 years with multiple sclerosis.

The CDR3 DNA follows: TGCAGTGCTAGAGATGGGGTAGCGGGGGTCAATGAGCAGTACTTC. Translation gives CSARDGVAGVNEQYF. The J gene is TRBJ2-5, the V gene TRBV20-1; 9 nucleotides agree with TRBD2. Trimming at V came to 0 bases and at J to 11 bases, leaving 13 bases not matched to a gene. CDR3 length equals 15 residues. Germline CDR1 DFQATT, CDR2 SNEGSKA (reference sequence).

The chain has TRBV21-1 and TRBJ2-5. TRBV21-1 is annotated as a pseudogene. The CDR3 loop spans 14 amino acids. For the CDR3, the DNA is TGTGCCAGCAGCAAAGTCTATACCCAAGAGACCCAGTACTTC. Translation: CASSKVYTQETQYF.

The chain combines TRBV2 with TRBJ2-5, with D perhaps TRBD1 or TRBD2 (7 bases each). The CDR3 totals 14 residues. V lost 6 bases, J lost 5 bases, and 16 bases lay in between. Germline CDR1 is SNHLY and CDR2 is FYNNEI. Here the CDR3 reads CASRPGGGSETQYF. The DNA for the CDR3 is TGTGCCAGCAGACCAGGGGGGGGATCGGAGACCCAGTACTTC.

The J gene is TRBJ2-1, the V gene TRBV12-3 or TRBV12-4; 7 bases are shared with TRBD2. V shed 7 bases, J shed 4 bases, and the junction held 10 bases outside the gene matches. This CDR3 region has 15 residues. The DNA of the CDR3 is TGTGCCAGCACCCCGACTAGCACGATTTACAATGAGCAGTTCTTC. Translating gives CASTPTSTIYNEQFF.

This clonotype was seen only a few times. The genes are TRBV6-1 and TRBJ1-2; 9 bases match TRBD1. Germline V gives CDR1 MNHNS, CDR2 SASEGT. CDR3 length: 15 residues. V lost 6 bases to trimming and J lost 4 bases; unmatched junction nucleotides: 9. The DNA for the CDR3 is TGTGCCAGCAGAAAATACAGGGGGCCTGCCTATGGCTACACCTTC. Its protein product is CASRKYRGPAYGYTF.